These 20 T cell receptor beta chains came from one sample sequenced in a study of monozygotic twins with inflammatory bowel disease. Reanalyzing the 5' RACE reads, TCRdb keeps one entry per CDR3 protein, without DNA. The sample totals fewer than 550,000 distinct CDR3 sequences; its top ten clones hold 2.4%. The sample comprised blood. These receptors were collected from a human donor with ulcerative colitis or Crohn's disease, or a healthy co-twin of an affected twin (not recorded which).

The rearrangement links TRBV5-1 to TRBJ2-1; lacking DNA, the TRBD2 call made by TCRdb goes unchecked. Germline CDR1 SGHRS, CDR2 YFSETQ. The CDR3 contains 15 residues. The CDR3 reads CASSYGLAGAGEQFF.

The chain couples TRBV5-1 to TRBJ1-6. Germline loops: CDR1 SGHRS, CDR2 YFSETQ. CDR3 size: 16 residues. The CDR3 reads CASSLDALPANSPLHF.

The chain uses TRBV10-3 and TRBJ2-3. CDR3 length: 13 residues. CDR1 and CDR2 (germline): ENHRY, SYGVKD. CDR3 in amino acids: CAISESSIDTQYF.

The chain recombines TRBV3-1 with TRBJ1-2; no DNA is available, so the TRBD1 call from TCRdb remains unchecked. The V gene's germline CDR1 is LGHDT and CDR2 YNNKEL (reference sequence). This CDR3 is 13 amino acids long. CDR3 loop: CASSTGQDFGYTF. The full variable domain, its missing parts supplied by reference TRBV3-1 and TRBJ1-2, is DTAVSQTPKYLVTQMGNDKSIKCEQNLGHDTMYWYKQDSKKFLKIMFSYNNKELIINETVPNRFSPKSPDKAHLNLHINSLELGDSAVYFCASSTGQDFGYTFGSGTRLTVV.

The V call is TRBV10-3, the J call TRBJ2-5; the TRBD2 assignment by TCRdb is unverifiable without DNA. From germline, CDR1 is ENHRY and CDR2 SYGVKD. The CDR3 extends over 15 amino acids. This CDR3 reads CAISPTGPQGETQYF.

The chain recombines TRBV16 with TRBJ1-4; TCRdb's D gene call, TRBD1, goes unchecked for lack of DNA. Germline V gene data show CDR1 as KGHSY and CDR2 as FQNENV. This CDR3 is 14 amino acids long. CDR3 region: CASSQSGTSEKLFF.

The chain recombines TRBV3-1 with TRBJ1-5; no DNA is available, so the TRBD1 call from TCRdb remains unchecked. The V gene's germline CDR1 is LGHDT and CDR2 YNNKEL (reference sequence). This CDR3 contains 13 residues. CDR3 loop: CASSQGPYQPQHF.

This chain links TRBV2 with TRBJ2-1. The germline V gene encodes CDR1 SNHLY and CDR2 FYNNEI. The CDR3 has 14 amino acids. CDR3 sequence: CASSESGFYNEQFF.

The chain employs TRBV5-1 and TRBJ1-1; the D gene TCRdb calls, TRBD1, cannot be checked with no DNA. CDR1 is SGHRS and CDR2 is YFSETQ in the germline V gene. CDR3 length equals 13 residues. Here the CDR3 reads CASSLRGETEAFF.

The CDR3 loop reads CAIRGTGEGEKLFF. V and J are TRBV10-3 and TRBJ1-4; TCRdb's D call of TRBD1 is untestable without DNA. CDR1 and CDR2 from the germline V gene are ENHRY and SYGVKD. The CDR3 has 14 amino acids.

This chain links TRBV20-1 with TRBJ2-7; TCRdb picks TRBD2, but there is no DNA to check that call. The CDR3 contains 15 residues. Germline CDR1 DFQATT, CDR2 SNEGSKA (reference sequence). CDR3 in amino acids: CSGEVSGLSSYEQYF.

This chain joins TRBV18 and TRBJ2-1; TCRdb's D call of TRBD2 is untestable without DNA. This CDR3 has 15 residues. Germline CDR1 and CDR2: KGHSH and LQKENI. CDR3 residues: CASSPSLAGTNEQFF.

The chain couples TRBV7-2 to TRBJ2-3; TCRdb designates TRBD1, a call that cannot be tested without DNA. The germline CDR1 and CDR2 sequences are SGHTA and FQGNSA. The CDR3 covers 14 residues. This CDR3 is CASSFGQGVDTQYF.

This chain joins TRBV10-3 and TRBJ2-2; TCRdb lists TRBD1, though no DNA is available to test this call. CDR3 length: 15 amino acids. In germline, CDR1 is ENHRY, CDR2 SYGVKD. The CDR3 here is CAISRGQGNTGELFF.

The rearrangement links TRBV27 to TRBJ1-5. The germline CDR1 and CDR2 sequences are MNHEY and SMNVEV (reference sequence). CDR3 length: 15 amino acids. The CDR3 loop reads CASSLSLGSNQPQHF.

This rearrangement joins TRBV3-1 to TRBJ2-5; with no DNA, the TCRdb D assignment of TRBD2 cannot be verified. CDR1 LGHDT and CDR2 YNNKEL come from the germline V gene (reference sequence). The length of the CDR3 is 15 residues. CDR3 sequence: CASSSWTSVEETQYF.

This chain uses TRBV6-5 with TRBJ1-4; as DNA is missing, the TRBD1 call by TCRdb cannot be tested. The CDR3 is made up of 13 amino acids. Germline V gene data show CDR1 as MNHEY and CDR2 as SVGAGI. The CDR3 reads CASSTGQNEKLFF.

The CDR3 sequence: CAWGGQGNQPQHF. V and J are TRBV30 and TRBJ1-5; TCRdb gives TRBD1 as the D gene, but with no DNA this cannot be confirmed. Germline CDR1 reads GTSNPN; CDR2 reads SVGIG (reference sequence). The CDR3 is made up of 13 amino acids.

The J gene is TRBJ2-3, the V gene TRBV5-1; TCRdb outputs TRBD2, but without DNA this stays unchecked. The CDR3 is made up of 16 amino acids. CDR1 SGHRS and CDR2 YFSETQ come from the germline V gene. The CDR3 region is CASSFLGGAGTDTQYF.

The chain carries TRBV20-1 and TRBJ2-1; TCRdb's assignment of TRBD1 cannot be checked, as there is no DNA. The CDR3 is 19 amino acids. In germline, CDR1 is DFQATT, CDR2 SNEGSKA (reference sequence). CDR3 residues: CSARLGPNRGSASYNEQFF.